Following are 27 T cell receptor beta chains from one sample sequenced in a study of shared clonotypes between healthy human individuals. Sequencing used immunoSEQ multiplex PCR; TCRdb keeps in-frame clones, though not all of them. The table lists more than 1,200,000 clones, 98% to 99% of them singletons. Sequenced: naive CD4+ T cells sorted from blood. Subset denoted: CD45RA+ positively selected. The receptors stem from a man aged 25-45 years in good health.

This clone is a singleton in its sample. This chain links TRBV28 with TRBJ2-7; the match to TRBD2 covers 8 bases. V lost 7 bases and J lost 5; bases outside the gene matches: 10. Germline CDR1 MDHEN, CDR2 SYDVKM. The CDR3 has 14 amino acids. The CDR3 loop is CASTRGLAANEQYF. CDR3 DNA sequence: TGTGCCAGCACCCGAGGACTAGCCGCAAACGAGCAGTACTTC.

The chain combines TRBV6-5 with TRBJ2-5; 9 bases agree with TRBD1. Germline V gene sequence: CDR1 MNHEY, CDR2 SVGAGI. The CDR3 covers 14 residues. Losses at the gene ends were 7 bases for V and 7 bases for J; bases not matched to a gene: 10. The CDR3 DNA reads TGTGCCAGCAATCCGGGACAGGGACGAGGGACCCAGTACTTC. Encoded protein: CASNPGQGRGTQYF.

This chain uses TRBV19 with TRBJ2-2; D gene unclear. Looked up from germline, CDR1 is LNHDA and CDR2 is SQIVND (reference sequence). V dropped 5 bases and J dropped 4 bases, with 14 bases sitting between them. The CDR3 has 15 amino acids. The CDR3 coding sequence is TGTGCCAGTAGTTTACCCGGACGAGGCACCGGGGAGCTGTTTTTT. The encoded protein is CASSLPGRGTGELFF.

The table lists this clone with a few counts. V is TRBV7-3 and J is TRBJ2-5, with D unresolved. The CDR3 has 13 residues. The V and J ends lost 0 bases and 1 base respectively, with 3 bases between them. CDR1 and CDR2 from the germline V gene are SGHTA and FQGTGA. CDR3 region: CASSLTVQETQYF. The CDR3 nucleotides are TGTGCCAGCAGCTTAACGGTCCAAGAGACCCAGTACTTC.

A remark on this clone: The sample carries other DNA sequences with the same CDR3. V and J are TRBV9 and TRBJ2-7; maybe TRBD2 (6 bases). The CDR3 is 12 amino acids. Germline V gene data show CDR1 as SGDLS and CDR2 as YYNGEE. V was pared by 0 bases and J by 6 bases, with 7 bases between. The DNA for the CDR3 is TGTGCCAGCAGCGTAGTGGGGGGCGAGCAGTACTTC. Residues: CASSVVGGEQYF.

V is TRBV5-1 and J is TRBJ2-7, with D maybe TRBD1 (6 bases). Germline values: CDR1 SGHRS, CDR2 YFSETQ. This CDR3 comprises 14 residues. Trimming removed 4 bases at V and 1 base at J, with 12 bases between. CDR3 region: CASSGPDSSYEQYF. In nucleotides, the CDR3 is TGCGCCAGCAGCGGACCGGACAGTTCCTACGAGCAGTACTTC.

The chain links TRBV19 to TRBJ2-1, with 8 bases that match TRBD2. CDR3 length: 18 residues. Germline V gene data show CDR1 as LNHDA and CDR2 as SQIVND (reference sequence). V shed 5 bases, J shed 3 bases, and the junction held 15 bases outside the gene matches. CDR3: CASSLDRLAFENYNEQFF. CDR3 DNA: TGTGCCAGTAGTCTGGACCGACTAGCGTTCGAGAACTACAATGAGCAGTTCTTC.

This chain connects TRBV5-1 to TRBJ1-3; D gene unclear. V shed 2 bases and J shed 0 bases, with 15 bases lying between them. The germline CDR1 and CDR2 sequences are SGHRS and YFSETQ. The CDR3 extends over 17 amino acids. As DNA, the CDR3 is TGCGCCAGCAGCTTAGTGGCAGGCGATTACTCTGGAAACACCATATATTTT. Translating gives CASSLVAGDYSGNTIYF.

This clone has just one count. The chain has TRBV19 and TRBJ2-7; TRBD1 aligns across 10 bases. J lost 7 bases, V lost 7 bases, and 10 bases had no gene match. The CDR3 sequence is 14 residues long. In germline, CDR1 is LNHDA, CDR2 SQIVND (reference sequence). CDR3 loop: CASTLRQGAGEQYF. CDR3 bases: TGTGCCAGTACTCTTCGACAGGGGGCGGGTGAGCAGTACTTC.

The chain links TRBV10-1 to TRBJ2-7; D is uncertain. CDR1 and CDR2 (germline): WNHNN, SYGVQD (reference sequence). The CDR3 extends over 16 amino acids. The V end lost 0 bases, the J end lost 0 bases, and 12 bases lay between the germline ends. CDR3 sequence: CASSESRARTSYEQYF. The CDR3 coding sequence is TGCGCCAGCAGTGAGTCGCGTGCTAGAACCTCCTACGAGCAGTACTTC.

The rearrangement uses TRBV25-1 and TRBJ2-7; D could derive from TRBD1 or TRBD2 (5 bases each). CDR1 and CDR2 from the germline V gene are MGHDK and SYGVNS. The length of the CDR3 is 17 residues. V was trimmed by 3 bases and J by 3 bases, leaving 21 bases between them. The CDR3 sequence: CASSDQSMGEWFYEQYF. CDR3 DNA: TGTGCCAGCAGTGACCAGTCGATGGGGGAATGGTTCTACGAGCAGTACTTC.

The genes are TRBV29-1 and TRBJ2-7; TRBD2 aligns across 8 bases. This CDR3 is 13 amino acids long. Germline-derived CDR1 and CDR2 are SQVTM and ANQGSEA. Losses at the gene ends were 7 bases for V and 4 bases for J; bases not matched to a gene: 9. CDR3 in amino acids: CSARDGGEYEQYF. CDR3 in DNA: TGCAGCGCCCGGGACGGGGGGGAATACGAGCAGTACTTC.

As regards this clone: Other nucleotide sequences in the sample specify the same CDR3. The chain has TRBV10-2 and TRBJ2-7; D ambiguous. Germline assignment: CDR1 WSHSY and CDR2 SAAADI. The CDR3 is made up of 12 amino acids. Trimming stripped 2 bases from V and 3 bases from J, with 5 bases between. The CDR3 DNA follows: TGCGCCAGCAGTGAGAGAAACTACGAGCAGTACTTC. Its protein product is CASSERNYEQYF.

The gene calls are TRBV7-3 and TRBJ2-1, with D possibly being TRBD1 (6 bases). Trimming left V 5 bases short and J 4 bases short, with 9 bases between. Germline V gene sequence: CDR1 SGHTA, CDR2 FQGTGA. The CDR3 covers 13 residues. The CDR3 sequence is CASSPGQYNEQFF. The CDR3 DNA sequence: TGTGCCAGCAGCCCCGGACAGTACAATGAGCAGTTCTTC.

The rearrangement uses TRBV11-2 and TRBJ2-1, with 14 bases lining up with TRBD2. The germline V gene encodes CDR1 SGHAT and CDR2 FQNNGV. The CDR3 is 16 amino acids. The V gene end was trimmed by 2 bases and the J gene end by 8 bases; junction bases not matched to a gene: 5. CDR3 coding DNA: TGTGCCAGCAGCTTAAGACTAGCGGGAGGGGTCTATGAGCAGTTCTTC. Translated: CASSLRLAGGVYEQFF.

This clone was picked up one time. This sequence joins TRBV27 and TRBJ2-1; 7 bases are a match to TRBD2. This CDR3 has 17 residues. Germline assignment: CDR1 MNHEY and CDR2 SMNVEV (reference sequence). V was clipped by 2 bases and J by 10 bases; unmatched bases: 17. In DNA form, the CDR3 reads TGTGCCAGCAGTTTACGGGGGAGGGCCCTCCCAATGACCGAGCAGTTCTTC. Protein product: CASSLRGRALPMTEQFF.

This sequence joins TRBV5-4 and TRBJ2-3; 8 bases fit TRBD2. J was trimmed by 2 bases and V by 3 bases; bases with no gene match: 5. The CDR3 runs 15 residues. Germline assignment: CDR1 SGHNT and CDR2 YYREEE (reference sequence). The DNA of the CDR3 is TGTGCCAGCAGCTCCCCGGGGGGGGTCACAGATACGCAGTATTTT. Residues: CASSSPGGVTDTQYF.

This sequence joins TRBV5-1 and TRBJ2-7, with 11 bases matching TRBD1. Germline V gene lookup returns CDR1 SGHRS and CDR2 YFSETQ. The CDR3 runs to 13 residues. V was clipped by 4 bases and J by 12 bases; unmatched bases: 9. The CDR3 DNA reads as TGCGCCAGCAGCGGCCAGGGACAGGGGGTAAGGTACTTC. Amino acid sequence: CASSGQGQGVRYF.

Points on this clone: This sample includes further DNA sequences coding for the same CDR3. The chain combines TRBV11-2 with TRBJ2-1; D gene unclear. The CDR3 totals 13 residues. V was cut by 1 base and J by 3 bases, with 4 bases left in between. Germline CDR1 reads SGHAT; CDR2 reads FQNNGV. CDR3 sequence reads: CASSLVGYNEQFF. CDR3 DNA sequence: TGTGCCAGCAGCTTAGTGGGCTACAATGAGCAGTTCTTC.

The rearrangement uses TRBV14 and TRBJ2-3; 10 bases fit TRBD1. V trimming: 4 bases; J trimming: 12 bases; junction bases outside the gene matches: 4. This CDR3 is built from 12 residues. Germline V gives CDR1 SGHDN, CDR2 FVKESK. This CDR3 is CASSRDRGHQYF. Here the CDR3 DNA reads TGTGCCAGCAGCCGTGACAGGGGGCATCAGTATTTT.

The rearrangement uses TRBV6-5 and TRBJ2-7; 7 nucleotides agree with TRBD1. The CDR3 extends over 16 amino acids. The V gene end was trimmed by 0 bases and the J gene end by 6 bases; junction bases not matched to a gene: 11. Germline CDR1 is MNHEY and CDR2 is SVGAGI. CDR3 nucleotide sequence: TGTGCCAGCAGTTACTCGATGGACAGGTCCTTCGGCGAGCAGTACTTC. Its translation is CASSYSMDRSFGEQYF.

V and J are TRBV7-8 and TRBJ2-1; 14 positions match TRBD2. The CDR3 is made up of 19 amino acids. CDR1 and CDR2 (germline): SGHVS, FQNEAQ. The junction had 15 bases not matched to a gene; V was cut back by 5 bases and J by 6 bases. CDR3 DNA: TGTGCCAGCAGCACGACACCGGGACTAGCGGGAGATCCGGGCAATGAGCAGTTCTTC. The encoded protein is CASSTTPGLAGDPGNEQFF.

The V gene is TRBV5-1, the J gene TRBJ2-6; D possibly corresponds to TRBD2 (6 bases). This CDR3 spans 18 amino acids. Germline V lookup: CDR1 SGHRS, CDR2 YFSETQ. V was trimmed by 4 bases and J by 0 bases, leaving 17 bases between them. CDR3 nucleotide sequence: TGCGCCAGCAGCGGTACCGGGACTTCCAGCTCTGGGGCCAACGTCCTGACTTTC. Protein sequence: CASSGTGTSSSGANVLTF.

A word on this clone: This CDR3 is also generated by other DNA sequences in the sample. This chain joins TRBV9 and TRBJ2-1; D is possibly TRBD1 (5 bases). Germline V gives CDR1 SGDLS, CDR2 YYNGEE. The CDR3 sequence is 14 residues long. Trimming stripped 4 bases from V and 0 bases from J, with 8 bases between. The CDR3 here is CASSPRGSYNEQFF. The CDR3 coding sequence is TGTGCCAGCAGCCCTAGGGGCTCCTACAATGAGCAGTTCTTC.

The CDR3 sequence is CASSLVRGSEQFF. CDR3 in DNA: TGCGCCAGCAGCTTAGTCAGGGGATCTGAGCAGTTCTTC. The chain recombines TRBV5-1 with TRBJ2-1; D possibly corresponds to TRBD1 (6 bases). The CDR3 has 13 residues. Germline CDR1 and CDR2: SGHRS and YFSETQ. Trimming took off 2 bases at V and 9 bases at J, with 12 bases between the two ends.

This clone was seen only a few times. V gene TRBV5-4 combines with J gene TRBJ2-5; 10 bases match TRBD2. CDR1 is SGHNT and CDR2 is YYREEE in the germline V gene (reference sequence). The CDR3 spans 16 residues. With 0 bases clipped from V and 5 bases from J, the junction kept 7 bases outside the gene matches. CDR3 coding DNA: TGTGCCAGCAGCTTGGGGGCTAGCGGGAGCTGGGAGACCCAGTACTTC. Translation gives CASSLGASGSWETQYF.

The chain's CDR3 is CASSRGDRGNEQFF. The CDR3 coding sequence is TGTGCCAGCAGTAGAGGGGACAGGGGGAATGAGCAGTTCTTC. This chain joins TRBV6-1 and TRBJ2-1, with 11 bases identical to TRBD1. The CDR3 contains 14 residues. Germline V gene lookup returns CDR1 MNHNS and CDR2 SASEGT. J was trimmed by 7 bases and V by 5 bases; bases with no gene match: 4.